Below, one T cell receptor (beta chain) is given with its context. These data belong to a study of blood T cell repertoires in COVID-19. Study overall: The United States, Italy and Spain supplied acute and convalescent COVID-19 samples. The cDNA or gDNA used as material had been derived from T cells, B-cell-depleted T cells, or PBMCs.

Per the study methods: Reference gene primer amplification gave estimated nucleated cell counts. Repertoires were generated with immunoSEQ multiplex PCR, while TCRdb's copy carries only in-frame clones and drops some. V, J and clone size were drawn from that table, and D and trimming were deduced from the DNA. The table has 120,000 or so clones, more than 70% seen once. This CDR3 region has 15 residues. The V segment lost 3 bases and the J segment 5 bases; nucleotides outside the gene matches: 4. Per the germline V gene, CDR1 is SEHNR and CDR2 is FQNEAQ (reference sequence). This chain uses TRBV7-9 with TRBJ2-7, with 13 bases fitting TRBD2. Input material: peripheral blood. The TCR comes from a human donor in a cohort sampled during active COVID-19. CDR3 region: CASSLGLAGSDEQYF. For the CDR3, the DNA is TGTGCCAGCAGCTTGGGACTAGCGGGGTCGGACGAGCAGTACTTC.